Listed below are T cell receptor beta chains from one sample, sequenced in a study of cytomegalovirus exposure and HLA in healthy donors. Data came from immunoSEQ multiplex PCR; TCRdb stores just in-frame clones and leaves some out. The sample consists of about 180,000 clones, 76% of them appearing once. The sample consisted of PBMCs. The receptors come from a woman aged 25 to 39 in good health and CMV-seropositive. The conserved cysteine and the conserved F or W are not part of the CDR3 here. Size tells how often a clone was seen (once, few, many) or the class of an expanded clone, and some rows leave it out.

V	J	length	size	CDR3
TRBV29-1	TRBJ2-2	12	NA	SVDRGDYSGELF
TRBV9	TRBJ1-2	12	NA	ASSPRTDNYGYT
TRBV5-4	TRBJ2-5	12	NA	ASSPGTAKETQY
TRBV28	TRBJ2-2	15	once	ASSSPGAPRGTGELF
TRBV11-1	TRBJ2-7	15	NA	ASSLLPHFAADYEQY
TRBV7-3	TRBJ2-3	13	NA	ASSLGQGYTDTQY
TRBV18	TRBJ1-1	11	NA	ASSPDIGTEAF
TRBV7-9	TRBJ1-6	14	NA	SSSFGGGTGESPLH
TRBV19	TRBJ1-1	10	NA	ASKFRGGEAF
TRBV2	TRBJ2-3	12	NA	ACRGLAGPDTQY
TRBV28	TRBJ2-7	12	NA	ASHLGVLRSKQY
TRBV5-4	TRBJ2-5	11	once	ASSLLAGETQY
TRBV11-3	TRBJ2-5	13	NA	ASSPDGAGAETQY
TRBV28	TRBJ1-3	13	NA	ASSSRTQGGDTIY
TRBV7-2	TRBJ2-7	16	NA	ASSLSRGGRLSSYEQY
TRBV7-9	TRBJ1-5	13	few	SSSNGGQLNQPQH
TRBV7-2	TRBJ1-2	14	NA	ASSSSGTGHEYGYT
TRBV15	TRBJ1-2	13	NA	ATSPWRGQGYGYT
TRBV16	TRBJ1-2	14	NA	ASSQSLVRVGYGYT
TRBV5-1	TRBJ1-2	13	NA	ASSPSGGRRNGYT
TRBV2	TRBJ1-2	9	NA	ASSESYGYT
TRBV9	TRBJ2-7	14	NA	ASSVGPAGATYEQY
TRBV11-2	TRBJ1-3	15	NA	ASSLALNRGAGNTIY
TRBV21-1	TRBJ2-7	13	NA	ASSNKGGGVYEQY
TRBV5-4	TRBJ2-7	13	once	ASSLSMGGAYEQY
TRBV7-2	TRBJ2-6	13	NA	ASRRPVSGANVLT